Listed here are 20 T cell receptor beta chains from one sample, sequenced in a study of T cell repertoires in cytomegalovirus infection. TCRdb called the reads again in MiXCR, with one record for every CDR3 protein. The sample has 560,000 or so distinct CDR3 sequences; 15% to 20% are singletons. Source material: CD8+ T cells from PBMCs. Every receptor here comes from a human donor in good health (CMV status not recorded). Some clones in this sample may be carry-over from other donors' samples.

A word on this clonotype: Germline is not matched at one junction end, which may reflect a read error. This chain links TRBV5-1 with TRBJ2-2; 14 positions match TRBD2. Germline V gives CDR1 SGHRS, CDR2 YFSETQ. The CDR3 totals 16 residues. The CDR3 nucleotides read TGCGCCAGCACTAGGACTAGCGGGAGGTCGACCGGGGTGCTGTTTTTT. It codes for CASTRTSGRSTGVLFF.

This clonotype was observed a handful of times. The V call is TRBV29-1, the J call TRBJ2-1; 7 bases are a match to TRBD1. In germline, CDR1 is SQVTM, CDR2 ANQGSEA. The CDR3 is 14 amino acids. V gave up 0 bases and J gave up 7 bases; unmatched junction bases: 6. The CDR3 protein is CSVEDQTGYNEQFF. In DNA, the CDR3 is TGCAGCGTTGAAGATCAGACAGGGTATAATGAGCAGTTCTTC.

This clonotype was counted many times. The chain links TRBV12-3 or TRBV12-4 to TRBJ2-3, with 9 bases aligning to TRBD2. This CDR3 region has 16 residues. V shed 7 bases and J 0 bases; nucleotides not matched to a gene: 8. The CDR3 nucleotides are TGTGCCAGCACCCCCGGGACTAGCACTAGCACAGATACGCAGTATTTT. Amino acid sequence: CASTPGTSTSTDTQYF.

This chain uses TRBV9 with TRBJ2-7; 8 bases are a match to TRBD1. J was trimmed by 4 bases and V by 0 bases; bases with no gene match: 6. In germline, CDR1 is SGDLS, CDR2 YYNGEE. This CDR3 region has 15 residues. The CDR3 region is CASSVDWTGSYEQYF. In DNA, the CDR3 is TGTGCCAGCAGCGTAGACTGGACAGGGTCTTACGAGCAGTACTTC.

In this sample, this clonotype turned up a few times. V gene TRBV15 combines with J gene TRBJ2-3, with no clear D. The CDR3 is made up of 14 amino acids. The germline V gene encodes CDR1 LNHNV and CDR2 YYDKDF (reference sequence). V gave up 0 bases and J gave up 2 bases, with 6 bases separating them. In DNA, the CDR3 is TGTGCCACCAGCAGAGAGCGGAACACAGATACGCAGTATTTT. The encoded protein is CATSRERNTDTQYF.

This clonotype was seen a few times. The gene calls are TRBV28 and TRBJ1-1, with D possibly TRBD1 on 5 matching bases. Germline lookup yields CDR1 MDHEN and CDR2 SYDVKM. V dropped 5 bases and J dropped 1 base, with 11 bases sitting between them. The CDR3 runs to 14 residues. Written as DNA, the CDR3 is TGTGCCAGCAGTCTCCGGGACGAGAACACTGAAGCTTTCTTT. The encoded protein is CASSLRDENTEAFF. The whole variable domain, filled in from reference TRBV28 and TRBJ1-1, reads DVKVTQSSRYLVKRTGEKVFLECVQDMDHENMFWYRQDPGLGLRLIYFSYDVKMKEKGDIPEGYSVSREKKERFSLILESASTNQTSMYLCASSLRDENTEAFFGQGTRLTVV.

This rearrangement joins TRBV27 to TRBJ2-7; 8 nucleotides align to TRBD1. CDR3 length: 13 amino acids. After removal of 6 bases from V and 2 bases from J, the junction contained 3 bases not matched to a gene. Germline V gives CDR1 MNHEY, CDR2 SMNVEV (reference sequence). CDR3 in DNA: TGTGCCAGCAGGGGACAGGCGGCCTACGAGCAGTACTTC. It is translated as CASRGQAAYEQYF.

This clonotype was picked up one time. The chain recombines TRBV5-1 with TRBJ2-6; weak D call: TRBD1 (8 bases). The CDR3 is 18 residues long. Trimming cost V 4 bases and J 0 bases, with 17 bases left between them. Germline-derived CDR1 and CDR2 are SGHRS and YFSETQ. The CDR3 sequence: CASSTEDREGSGANVLTF. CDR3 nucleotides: TGCGCCAGCAGCACAGAGGACAGGGAGGGCTCTGGGGCCAACGTCCTGACTTTC.

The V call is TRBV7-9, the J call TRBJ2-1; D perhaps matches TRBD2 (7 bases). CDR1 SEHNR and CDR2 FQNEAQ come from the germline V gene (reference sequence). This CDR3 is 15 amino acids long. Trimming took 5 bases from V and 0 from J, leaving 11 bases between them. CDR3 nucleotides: TGTGCCAGCAGCCCCGGGGGGCCCTCCTACAATGAGCAGTTCTTC. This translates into CASSPGGPSYNEQFF.

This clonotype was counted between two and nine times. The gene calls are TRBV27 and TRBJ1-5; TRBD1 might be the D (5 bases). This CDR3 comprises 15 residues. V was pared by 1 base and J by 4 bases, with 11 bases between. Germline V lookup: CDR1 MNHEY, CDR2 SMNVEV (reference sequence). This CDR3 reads CASSLYRGRNQPQHF. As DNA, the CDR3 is TGTGCCAGCAGTTTATATAGGGGAAGGAATCAGCCCCAGCATTTT.

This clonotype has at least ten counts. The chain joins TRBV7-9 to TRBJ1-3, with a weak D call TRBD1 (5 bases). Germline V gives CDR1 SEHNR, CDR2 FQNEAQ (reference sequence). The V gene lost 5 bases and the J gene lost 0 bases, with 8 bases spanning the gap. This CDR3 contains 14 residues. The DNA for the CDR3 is TGTGCCAGCAGCGCCGACAGCTCTGGAAACACCATATATTTT. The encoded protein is CASSADSSGNTIYF.

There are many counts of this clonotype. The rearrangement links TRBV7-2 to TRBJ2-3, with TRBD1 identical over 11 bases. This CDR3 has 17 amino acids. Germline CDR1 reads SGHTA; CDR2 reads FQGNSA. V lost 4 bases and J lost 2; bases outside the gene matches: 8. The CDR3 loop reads CASSSGTGGTYTDTQYF. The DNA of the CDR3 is TGTGCCAGCAGCTCAGGGACAGGGGGAACCTACACAGATACGCAGTATTTT.

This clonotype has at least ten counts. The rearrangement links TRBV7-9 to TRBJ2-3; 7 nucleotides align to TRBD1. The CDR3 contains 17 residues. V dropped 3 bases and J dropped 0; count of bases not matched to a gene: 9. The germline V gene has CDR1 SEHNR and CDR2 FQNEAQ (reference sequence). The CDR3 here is CASSFDDRDPSTDTQYF. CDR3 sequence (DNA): TGTGCCAGCAGCTTTGACGACAGGGACCCTAGCACAGATACGCAGTATTTT.

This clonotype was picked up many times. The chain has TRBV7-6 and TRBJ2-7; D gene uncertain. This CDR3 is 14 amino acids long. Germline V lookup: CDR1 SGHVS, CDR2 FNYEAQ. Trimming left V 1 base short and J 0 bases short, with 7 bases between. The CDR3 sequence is CASSLGRDSYEQYF. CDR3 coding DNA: TGTGCCAGCAGCTTAGGAAGGGACTCCTACGAGCAGTACTTC.

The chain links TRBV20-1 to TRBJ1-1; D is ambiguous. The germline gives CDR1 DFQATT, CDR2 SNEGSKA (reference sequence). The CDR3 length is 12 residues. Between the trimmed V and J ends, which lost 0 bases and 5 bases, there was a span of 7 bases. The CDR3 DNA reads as TGCAGTGCTAGAGATTATACGACTGAAGCTTTCTTT. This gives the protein CSARDYTTEAFF.

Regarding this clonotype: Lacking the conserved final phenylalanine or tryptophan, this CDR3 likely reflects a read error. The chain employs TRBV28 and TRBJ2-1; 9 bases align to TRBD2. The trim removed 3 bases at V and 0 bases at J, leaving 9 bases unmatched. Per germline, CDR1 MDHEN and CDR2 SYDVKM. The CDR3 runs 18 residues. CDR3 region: CASSLGVAGVGSYNEQFY. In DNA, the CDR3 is TGTGCCAGCAGTTTGGGGGTAGCGGGAGTGGGCTCCTACAATGAGCAGTTCTAC.

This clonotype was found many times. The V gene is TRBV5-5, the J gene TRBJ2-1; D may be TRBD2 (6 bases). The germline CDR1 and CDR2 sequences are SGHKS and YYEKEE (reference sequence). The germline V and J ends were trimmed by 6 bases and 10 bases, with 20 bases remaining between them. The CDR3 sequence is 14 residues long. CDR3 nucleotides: TGTGCCAGCACCCGGAATGGGCGGGAAAAAGAGCAGTTCTTC. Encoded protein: CASTRNGREKEQFF.

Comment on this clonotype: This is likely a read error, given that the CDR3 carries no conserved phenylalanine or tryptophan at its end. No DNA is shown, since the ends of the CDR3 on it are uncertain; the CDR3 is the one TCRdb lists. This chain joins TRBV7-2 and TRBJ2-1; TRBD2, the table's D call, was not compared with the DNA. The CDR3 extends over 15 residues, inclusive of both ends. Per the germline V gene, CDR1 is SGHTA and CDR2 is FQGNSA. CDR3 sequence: CASSSLAGGPNEQLL.

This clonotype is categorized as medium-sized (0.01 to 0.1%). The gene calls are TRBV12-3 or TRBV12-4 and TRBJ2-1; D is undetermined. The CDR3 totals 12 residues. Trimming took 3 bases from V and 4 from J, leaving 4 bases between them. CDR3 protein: CASSFGYNEQFF. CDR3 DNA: TGTGCCAGCAGTTTCGGATACAATGAGCAGTTCTTC.

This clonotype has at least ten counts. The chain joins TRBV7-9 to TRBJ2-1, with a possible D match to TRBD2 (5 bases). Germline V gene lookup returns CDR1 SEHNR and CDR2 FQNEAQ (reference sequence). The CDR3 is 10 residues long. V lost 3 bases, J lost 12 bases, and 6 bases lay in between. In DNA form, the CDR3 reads TGTGCCAGCAGCTTCCGGGGGCAGTTCTTC. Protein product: CASSFRGQFF.